Listed below are T cell receptor beta chains from one sample, sequenced in a study of T cells expressing NK-cell markers. With the 5' RACE reads reprocessed, TCRdb shows one record per CDR3 protein and no DNA. This listing includes hundreds of thousands of distinct CDR3 sequences. Source material: blood T cells: a sorted CD56 or NKG2C T cell subset, CD4+ or CD8+ T cells, or bulk PBMC T cells (not recorded which). The receptors here all came from a man aged 18 to 30 in good health. CDR3s include the opening cysteine and the closing phenylalanine or tryptophan.

cdr3_aa j_call v_call
CASSLAQTGIGELFF TRBJ2-2 TRBV7-9
CASIGLAGASEQYF TRBJ2-7 TRBV6-1
CASSPGEVGEQFF TRBJ2-1 TRBV4-3
CASSRTAASGNQPQHF TRBJ1-5 TRBV6-1
CASSLSGLAGFSFF TRBJ2-1 TRBV28
CASSLGDSLQETQYF TRBJ2-5 TRBV12-3/TRBV12-4
CNDLTVTNTGELFF TRBJ2-2 TRBV29-1
CAWGGQGQTYEQYF TRBJ2-7 TRBV30
CAIRPGGGQPQHF TRBJ1-5 TRBV10-3
CASSPGVDYEQYF TRBJ2-7 TRBV28
CASSLMASGISTDTQYF TRBJ2-3 TRBV5-6
CASSKSPSSADTQYF TRBJ2-3 TRBV7-8
CASSYGLASNTGELFF TRBJ2-2 TRBV7-9
CSARPAGGFGEQYF TRBJ2-7 TRBV20-1
CASSLEVRLNEQFF TRBJ2-1 TRBV5-1
CASSRGLPTDTQYF TRBJ2-3 TRBV7-2
CASSLPESGSYNEQFF TRBJ2-1 TRBV7-9
CAWRGNRWGQDTGELFF TRBJ2-2 TRBV30
CATKGMTQGNSPLHF TRBJ1-6 TRBV27
CSATEVTGETQYF TRBJ2-5 TRBV29-1
CASSFPTSTDTQYF TRBJ2-3 TRBV12-3/TRBV12-4
CASSRGTSGRSLGSYNEQFF TRBJ2-1 TRBV3-1
CASSFPGPRGNEQFF TRBJ2-1 TRBV11-3
CASTSGTTPEQYF TRBJ2-7 TRBV11-2
CASSYLAGTTTDTQYF TRBJ2-3 TRBV6-5
CASSQGVGASYNEQFF TRBJ2-1 TRBV3-1
CATSSIAGDSYNEQFF TRBJ2-1 TRBV15